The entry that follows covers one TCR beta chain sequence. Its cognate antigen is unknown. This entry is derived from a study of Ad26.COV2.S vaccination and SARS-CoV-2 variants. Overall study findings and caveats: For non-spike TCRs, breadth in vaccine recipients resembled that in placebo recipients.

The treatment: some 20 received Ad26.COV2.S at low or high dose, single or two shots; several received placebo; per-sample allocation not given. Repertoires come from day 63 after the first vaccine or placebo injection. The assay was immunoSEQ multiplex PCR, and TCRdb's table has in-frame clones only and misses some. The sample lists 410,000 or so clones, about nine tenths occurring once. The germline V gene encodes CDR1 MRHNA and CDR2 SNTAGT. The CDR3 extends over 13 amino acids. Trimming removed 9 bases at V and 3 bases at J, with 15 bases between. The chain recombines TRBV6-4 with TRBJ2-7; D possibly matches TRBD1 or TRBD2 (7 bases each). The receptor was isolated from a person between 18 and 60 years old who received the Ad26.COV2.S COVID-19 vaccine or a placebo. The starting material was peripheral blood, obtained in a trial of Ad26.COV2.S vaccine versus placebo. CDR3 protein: CARLTGRVYEQYF. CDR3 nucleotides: TGTGCCAGGCTGACAGGGAGGGTCTACGAGCAGTACTTC.